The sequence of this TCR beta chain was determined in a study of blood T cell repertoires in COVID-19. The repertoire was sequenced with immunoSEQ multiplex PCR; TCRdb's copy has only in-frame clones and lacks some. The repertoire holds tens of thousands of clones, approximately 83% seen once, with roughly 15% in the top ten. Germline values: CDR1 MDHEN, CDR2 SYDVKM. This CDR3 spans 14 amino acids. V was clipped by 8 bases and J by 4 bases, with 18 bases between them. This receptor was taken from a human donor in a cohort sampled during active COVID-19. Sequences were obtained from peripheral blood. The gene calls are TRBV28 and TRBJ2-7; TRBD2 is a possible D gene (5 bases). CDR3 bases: TGTGCCAGCGGGAGAACTGGTCGGGGATACGAGCAGTACTTC. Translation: CASGRTGRGYEQYF.